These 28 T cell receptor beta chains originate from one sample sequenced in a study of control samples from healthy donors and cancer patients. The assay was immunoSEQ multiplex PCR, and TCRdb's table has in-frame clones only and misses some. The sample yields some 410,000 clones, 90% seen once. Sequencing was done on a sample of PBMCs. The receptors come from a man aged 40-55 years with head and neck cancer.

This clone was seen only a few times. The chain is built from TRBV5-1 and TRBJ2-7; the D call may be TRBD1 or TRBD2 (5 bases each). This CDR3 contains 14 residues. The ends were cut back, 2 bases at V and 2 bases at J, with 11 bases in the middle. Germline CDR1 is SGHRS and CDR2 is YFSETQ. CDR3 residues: CASSFRDGTYEQYF. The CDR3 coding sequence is TGCGCCAGCAGCTTCCGGGACGGAACCTACGAGCAGTACTTC.

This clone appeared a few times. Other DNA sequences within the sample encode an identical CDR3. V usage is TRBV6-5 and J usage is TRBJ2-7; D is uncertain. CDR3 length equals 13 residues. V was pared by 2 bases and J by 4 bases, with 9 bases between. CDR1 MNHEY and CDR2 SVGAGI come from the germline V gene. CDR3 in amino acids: CASSYGQTYEQYF. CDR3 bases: TGTGCCAGCAGTTACGGGCAGACTTACGAGCAGTACTTC.

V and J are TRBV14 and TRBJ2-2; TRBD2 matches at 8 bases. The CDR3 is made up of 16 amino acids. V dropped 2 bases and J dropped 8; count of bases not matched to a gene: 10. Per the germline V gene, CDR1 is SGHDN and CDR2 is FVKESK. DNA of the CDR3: TGTGCCAGCAGCCAAAGGACTAGCCCGGTCGGTGGGGAGCTGTTTTTT. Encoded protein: CASSQRTSPVGGELFF.

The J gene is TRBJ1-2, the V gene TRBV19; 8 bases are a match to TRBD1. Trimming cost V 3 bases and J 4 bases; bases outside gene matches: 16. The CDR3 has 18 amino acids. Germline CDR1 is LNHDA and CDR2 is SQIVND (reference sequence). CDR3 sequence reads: CASSIESKAGTGIYGYTF. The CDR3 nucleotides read TGTGCCAGTAGTATTGAATCGAAGGCGGGGACAGGTATCTATGGCTACACCTTC.

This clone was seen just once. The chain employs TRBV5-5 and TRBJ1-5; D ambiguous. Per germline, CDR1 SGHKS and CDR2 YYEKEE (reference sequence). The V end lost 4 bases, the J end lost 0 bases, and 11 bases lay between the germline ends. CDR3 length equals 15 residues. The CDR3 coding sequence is TGTGCCAGCAGCCCTAGTTTAACTAGCAATCAGCCCCAGCATTTT. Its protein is CASSPSLTSNQPQHF.

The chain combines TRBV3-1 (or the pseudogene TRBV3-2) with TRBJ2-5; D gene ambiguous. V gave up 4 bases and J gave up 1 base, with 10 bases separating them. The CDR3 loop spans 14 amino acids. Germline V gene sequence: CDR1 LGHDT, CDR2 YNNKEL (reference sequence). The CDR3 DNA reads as TGTGCCAGCAGCCCCCAAGGGCTCCAAGAGACCCAGTACTTC. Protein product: CASSPQGLQETQYF.

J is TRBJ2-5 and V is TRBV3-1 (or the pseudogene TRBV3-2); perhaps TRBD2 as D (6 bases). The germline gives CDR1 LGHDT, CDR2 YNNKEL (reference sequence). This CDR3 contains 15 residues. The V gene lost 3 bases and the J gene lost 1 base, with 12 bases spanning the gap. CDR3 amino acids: CASSQYWGGQETQYF. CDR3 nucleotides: TGTGCCAGCAGCCAGTACTGGGGAGGCCAAGAGACCCAGTACTTC.

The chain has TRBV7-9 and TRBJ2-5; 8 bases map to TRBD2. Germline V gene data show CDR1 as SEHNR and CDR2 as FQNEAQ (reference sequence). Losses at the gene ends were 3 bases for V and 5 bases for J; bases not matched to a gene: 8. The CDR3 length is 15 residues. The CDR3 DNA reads TGTGCCAGCAGCTTCTCAGCGGGAGATGAGGAGACCCAGTACTTC. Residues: CASSFSAGDEETQYF. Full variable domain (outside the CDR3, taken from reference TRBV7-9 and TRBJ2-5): DTGVSQNPRHKITKRGQNVTFRCDPISEHNRLYWYRQTLGQGPEFLTYFQNEAQLEKSRLLSDRFSAERPKGSFSTLEIQRTEQGDSAMYLCASSFSAGDEETQYFGPGTRLLVL.

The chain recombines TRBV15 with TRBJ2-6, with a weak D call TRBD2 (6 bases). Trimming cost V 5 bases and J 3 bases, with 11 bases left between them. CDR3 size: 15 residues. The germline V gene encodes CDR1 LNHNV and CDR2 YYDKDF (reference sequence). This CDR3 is CATSPRRDGANVLTF. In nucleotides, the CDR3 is TGTGCCACCAGCCCCCGGAGGGATGGGGCCAACGTCCTGACTTTC.

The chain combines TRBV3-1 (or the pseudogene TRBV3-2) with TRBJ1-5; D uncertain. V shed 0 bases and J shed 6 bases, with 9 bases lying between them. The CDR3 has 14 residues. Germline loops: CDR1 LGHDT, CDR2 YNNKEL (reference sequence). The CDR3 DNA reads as TGTGCCAGCAGCCAAGACACCAGAGTTCAGCCCCAGCATTTT. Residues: CASSQDTRVQPQHF.

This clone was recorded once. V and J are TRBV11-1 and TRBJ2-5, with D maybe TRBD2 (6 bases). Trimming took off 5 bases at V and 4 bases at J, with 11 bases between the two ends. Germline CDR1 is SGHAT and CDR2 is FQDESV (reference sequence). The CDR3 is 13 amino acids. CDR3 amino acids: CASSPGASETQYF. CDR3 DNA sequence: TGTGCCAGCAGCCCGGGAGCGTCAGAGACCCAGTACTTC.

The CDR3 DNA reads TGTGCCACCGAGGCCCAAGAGACCCAGTACTTC. Encoded protein: CATEAQETQYF. This rearrangement joins TRBV7-9 to TRBJ2-5; D gene ambiguous. The CDR3 is made up of 11 amino acids. Germline V CDR1 and CDR2: SEHNR, FQNEAQ (reference sequence). The V end lost 10 bases, the J end lost 1 base, and 7 bases lay between the germline ends. Full variable domain (missing parts from reference TRBV7-9 and TRBJ2-5): DTGVSQNPRHKITKRGQNVTFRCDPISEHNRLYWYRQTLGQGPEFLTYFQNEAQLEKSRLLSDRFSAERPKGSFSTLEIQRTEQGDSAMYLCATEAQETQYFGPGTRLLVL.

CDR3 sequence reads: CASGFTYEQYF. The CDR3 nucleotides are TGTGCCAGTGGGTTCACTTACGAGCAGTACTTC. This chain joins TRBV19 and TRBJ2-7; D not resolved. Germline V gene lookup returns CDR1 LNHDA and CDR2 SQIVND (reference sequence). The V end lost 8 bases, the J end lost 4 bases, and 9 bases lay between the germline ends. The CDR3 spans 11 residues.

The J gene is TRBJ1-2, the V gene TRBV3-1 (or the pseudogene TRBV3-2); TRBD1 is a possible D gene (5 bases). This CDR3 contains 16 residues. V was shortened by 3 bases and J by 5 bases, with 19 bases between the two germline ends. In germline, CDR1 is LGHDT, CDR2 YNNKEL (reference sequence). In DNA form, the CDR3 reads TGTGCCAGCAGCCAGATCTTAGGCGGGACCCGATATGGCTACACCTTC. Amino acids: CASSQILGGTRYGYTF.

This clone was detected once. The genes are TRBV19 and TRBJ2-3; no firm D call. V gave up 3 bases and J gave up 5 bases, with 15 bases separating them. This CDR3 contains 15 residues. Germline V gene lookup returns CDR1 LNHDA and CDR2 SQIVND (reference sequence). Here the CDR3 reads CASSISRQSGDTQYF. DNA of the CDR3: TGTGCCAGTAGTATTTCCCGCCAATCGGGAGATACGCAGTATTTT.

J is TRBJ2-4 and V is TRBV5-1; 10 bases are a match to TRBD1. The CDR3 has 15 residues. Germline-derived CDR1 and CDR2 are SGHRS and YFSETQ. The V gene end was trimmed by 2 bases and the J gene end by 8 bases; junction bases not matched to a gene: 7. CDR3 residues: CASSLSGTGEDIQYF. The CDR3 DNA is TGCGCCAGCAGCTTATCCGGGACAGGGGAGGACATTCAGTACTTC.

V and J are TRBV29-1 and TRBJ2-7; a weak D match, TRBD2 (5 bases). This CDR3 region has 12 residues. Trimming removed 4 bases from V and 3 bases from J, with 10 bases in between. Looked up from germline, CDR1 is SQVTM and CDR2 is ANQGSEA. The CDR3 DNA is TGCAGCGTTGCTCTGGCGGGCTACGAGCAGTACTTC. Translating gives CSVALAGYEQYF.

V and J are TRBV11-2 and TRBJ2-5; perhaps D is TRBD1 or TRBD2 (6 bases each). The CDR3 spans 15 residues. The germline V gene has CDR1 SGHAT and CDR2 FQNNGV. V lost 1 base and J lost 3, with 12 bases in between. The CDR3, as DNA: TGTGCCAGCAGCTTAGGGGCGGGGACAAAAGAGACCCAGTACTTC. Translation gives CASSLGAGTKETQYF.

The CDR3 nucleotides read TGTGCCAGCAGTGTCCTTGGGGACAGGGGTGCCAAAAACATTCAGTACTTC. This sequence encodes CASSVLGDRGAKNIQYF. The J gene is TRBJ2-4, the V gene TRBV28; 10 nucleotides match TRBD1. Germline V lookup: CDR1 MDHEN, CDR2 SYDVKM. Losses at the gene ends were 5 bases for V and 1 base for J; bases not matched to a gene: 8. The CDR3 loop spans 17 amino acids.

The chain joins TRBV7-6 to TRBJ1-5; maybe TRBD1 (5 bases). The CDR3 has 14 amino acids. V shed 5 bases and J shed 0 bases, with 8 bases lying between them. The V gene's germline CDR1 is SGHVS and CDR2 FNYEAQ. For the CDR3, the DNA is TGTGCCAGCAGCCTGCAGGGTAGCAATCAGCCCCAGCATTTT. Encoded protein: CASSLQGSNQPQHF.

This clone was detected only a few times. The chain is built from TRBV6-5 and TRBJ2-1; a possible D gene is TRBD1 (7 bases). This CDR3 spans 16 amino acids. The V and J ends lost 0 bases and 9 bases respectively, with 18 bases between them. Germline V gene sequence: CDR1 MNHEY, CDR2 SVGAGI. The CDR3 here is CASSYSPSRQGGEQFF. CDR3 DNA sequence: TGTGCCAGCAGTTACTCCCCGTCTCGACAGGGAGGTGAGCAGTTCTTC.

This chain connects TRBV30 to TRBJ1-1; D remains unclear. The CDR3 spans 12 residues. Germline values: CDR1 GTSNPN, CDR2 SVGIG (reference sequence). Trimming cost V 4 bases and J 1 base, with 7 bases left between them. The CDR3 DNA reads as TGTGCCTGGAAACGCAGGAACACTGAAGCTTTCTTT. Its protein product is CAWKRRNTEAFF.

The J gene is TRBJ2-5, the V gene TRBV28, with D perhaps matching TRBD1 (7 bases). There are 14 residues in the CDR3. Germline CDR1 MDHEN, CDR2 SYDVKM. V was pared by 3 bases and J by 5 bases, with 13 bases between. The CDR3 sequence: CASSLSTGRETQYF. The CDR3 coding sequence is TGTGCCAGCAGTTTGTCGACAGGGAGGGAGACCCAGTACTTC.

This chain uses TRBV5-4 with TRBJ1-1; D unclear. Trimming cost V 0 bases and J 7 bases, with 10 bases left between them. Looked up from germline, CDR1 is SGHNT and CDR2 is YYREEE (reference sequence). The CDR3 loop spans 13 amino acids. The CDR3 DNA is TGTGCCAGCAGCTTGGTTGGAGGGCTTGAAGCTTTCTTT. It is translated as CASSLVGGLEAFF. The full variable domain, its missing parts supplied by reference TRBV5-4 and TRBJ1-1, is ETGVTQSPTHLIKTRGQQVTLRCSSQSGHNTVSWYQQALGQGPQFIFQYYREEENGRGNFPPRFSGLQFPNYSSELNVNALELDDSALYLCASSLVGGLEAFFGQGTRLTVV.

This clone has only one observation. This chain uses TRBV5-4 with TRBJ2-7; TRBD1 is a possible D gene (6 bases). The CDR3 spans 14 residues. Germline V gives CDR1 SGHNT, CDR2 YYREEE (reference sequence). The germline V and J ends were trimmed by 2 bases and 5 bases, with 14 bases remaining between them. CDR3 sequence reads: CASSFAQGVHEQYF. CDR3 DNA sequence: TGTGCCAGCAGCTTCGCACAGGGAGTACACGAGCAGTACTTC. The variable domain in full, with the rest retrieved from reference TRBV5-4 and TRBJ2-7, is ETGVTQSPTHLIKTRGQQVTLRCSSQSGHNTVSWYQQALGQGPQFIFQYYREEENGRGNFPPRFSGLQFPNYSSELNVNALELDDSALYLCASSFAQGVHEQYFGPGTRLTVT.

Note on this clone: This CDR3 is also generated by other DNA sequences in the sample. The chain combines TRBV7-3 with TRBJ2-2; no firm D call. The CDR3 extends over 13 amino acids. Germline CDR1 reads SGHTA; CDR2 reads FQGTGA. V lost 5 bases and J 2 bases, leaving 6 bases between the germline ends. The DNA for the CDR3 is TGTGCCAGCAGCCTCCGAAACACCGGGGAGCTGTTTTTT. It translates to CASSLRNTGELFF.

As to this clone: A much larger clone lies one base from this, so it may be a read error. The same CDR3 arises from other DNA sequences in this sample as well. This CDR3 is CASSLTGTYEQYF. The CDR3 region has the DNA TGTGCCAGCAGTTTGACAGGCACCTACGAGCAGTACTTC. The gene calls are TRBV28 and TRBJ2-7; TRBD1 is a possible D gene (6 bases). V dropped 3 bases and J dropped 2 bases, with 8 bases sitting between them. The CDR3 runs to 13 residues. The V gene's germline CDR1 is MDHEN and CDR2 SYDVKM.

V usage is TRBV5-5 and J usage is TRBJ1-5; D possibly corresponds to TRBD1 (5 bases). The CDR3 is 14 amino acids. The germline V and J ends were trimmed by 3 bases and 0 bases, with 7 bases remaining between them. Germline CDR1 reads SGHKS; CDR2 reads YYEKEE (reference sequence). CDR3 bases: TGTGCCAGCAGCTGGGGGTTTAGCAATCAGCCCCAGCATTTT. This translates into CASSWGFSNQPQHF.